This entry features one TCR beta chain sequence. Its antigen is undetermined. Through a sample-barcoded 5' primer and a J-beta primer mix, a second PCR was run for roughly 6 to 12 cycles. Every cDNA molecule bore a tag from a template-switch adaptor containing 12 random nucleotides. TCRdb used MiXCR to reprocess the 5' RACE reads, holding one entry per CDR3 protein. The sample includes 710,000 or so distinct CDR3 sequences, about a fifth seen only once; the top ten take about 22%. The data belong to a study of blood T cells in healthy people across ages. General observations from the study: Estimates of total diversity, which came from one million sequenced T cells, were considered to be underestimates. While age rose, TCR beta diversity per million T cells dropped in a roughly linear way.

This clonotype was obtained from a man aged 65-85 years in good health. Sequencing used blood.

This chain's CDR3 is CATSAAGVRGRNEQFF. The CDR3 DNA is TGTGCCACCAGTGCAGCGGGAGTTAGGGGACGCAATGAGCAGTTCTTC. The chain has TRBV24-1 and TRBJ2-1, with 8 bases aligning to TRBD2. CDR3 length: 16 amino acids. From germline, CDR1 is KGHDR and CDR2 SFDVKD. V lost 5 bases to trimming and J lost 6 bases; unmatched junction nucleotides: 11.